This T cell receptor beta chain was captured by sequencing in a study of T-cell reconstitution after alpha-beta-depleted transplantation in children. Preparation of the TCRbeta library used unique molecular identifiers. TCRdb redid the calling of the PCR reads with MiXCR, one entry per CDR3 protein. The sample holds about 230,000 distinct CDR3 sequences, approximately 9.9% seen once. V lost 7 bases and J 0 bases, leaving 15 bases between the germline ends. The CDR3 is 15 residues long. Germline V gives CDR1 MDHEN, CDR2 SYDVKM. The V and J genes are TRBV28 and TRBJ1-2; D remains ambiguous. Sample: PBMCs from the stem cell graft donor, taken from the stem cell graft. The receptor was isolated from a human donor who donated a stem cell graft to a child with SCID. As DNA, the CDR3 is TGTGCCAGCACCCGAAACAGCAAAGCTAACTATGGCTACACCTTC. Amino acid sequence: CASTRNSKANYGYTF.